Reported below is one TCR beta chain. Its antigen is unknown. This entry belongs to a study of T cell repertoires and HLA-DP antigens. Study-wide context: In vitro CD4+ alloreactivity was against HeLa-presented HLA-DP. Study results and caveats: The CD4+ repertoire was not split into naive and memory.

CD4+ T cells, purified by negative selection, averaged 97.7% purity. CD4+ T cells were isolated untouched, 95% to 98% pure. Clones were read by immunoSEQ multiplex PCR, and TCRdb kept only the in-frame ones, dropping some. The repertoire holds some 110,000 clones, around 93% seen once, with about 0.25% in the top ten. This receptor was identified in a young woman in good health and CMV-seronegative. The sample consisted of CD4+ T cells from PBMCs.

The CDR3 sequence: CASSLLGPAGGNKSGELFF. The CDR3 nucleotides read TGTGCCAGCAGTTTATTGGGCCCTGCGGGGGGCAATAAATCCGGGGAGCTGTTTTTT. The chain uses TRBV27 and TRBJ2-2; TRBD2 agrees at 8 bases. Germline V gene lookup returns CDR1 MNHEY and CDR2 SMNVEV (reference sequence). This CDR3 contains 19 residues. V lost 1 base, J lost 6 bases, and 16 bases stayed unmatched.